Below are 32 T cell receptor beta chains sequenced from a single sample in a study of PD-1 blockade in classical Hodgkin lymphoma. No patient escaped relapse after autologous stem cell transplantation, and brentuximab vedotin exposure varied. Method: immunoSEQ multiplex PCR; TCRdb's copy keeps in-frame clones and lacks some. This sample carries 100,000 or so clones, around 89% of them seen once, and the ten largest clones take about 7.1%. The specimen was peripheral blood mononuclear cells (PBMCs), collected before the second cycle of nivolumab. The receptor set was obtained from a human donor with classical Hodgkin lymphoma.

This chain connects TRBV12-5 to TRBJ1-2, with 10 bases that match TRBD1. The V and J ends lost 6 bases and 2 bases, in that order; junction bases with no gene match: 6. CDR1 is LGHNT and CDR2 is FRNRAP in the germline V gene. The CDR3 contains 15 residues. The CDR3 sequence is CASGPGQGRNYGYTF. CDR3 coding DNA: TGTGCTAGTGGGCCGGGACAGGGGAGGAACTATGGCTACACCTTC.

The rearrangement links TRBV6-5 to TRBJ2-7, with 14 bases that match TRBD2. Germline V gene lookup returns CDR1 MNHEY and CDR2 SVGAGI. The CDR3 is made up of 14 amino acids. Trimming removed 5 bases from V and 6 bases from J; junction bases left unmatched: 3. The DNA for the CDR3 is TGTGCCAGCAGTCCCGGACTAGCGGGGGGCGAGCAGTACTTC. Translating gives CASSPGLAGGEQYF.

In DNA form, the CDR3 reads TGCGCCAGCAGCCAGGCCCCCGGTGCAGGGGACCCCTACGAGCAGTACTTC. Amino acids: CASSQAPGAGDPYEQYF. The chain combines TRBV4-1 with TRBJ2-7; weak D call: TRBD1 (6 bases). The CDR3 covers 17 residues. With 3 bases removed from V and 2 bases from J, the gap between germline ends came to 20 bases. The germline V gene has CDR1 MGHRA and CDR2 YSYEKL.

With respect to this clone: The same CDR3 is also encoded by other DNA sequences in this sample. The chain employs TRBV4-2 and TRBJ1-5, with TRBD1 matching over 8 bases. V gave up 3 bases and J gave up 2 bases; unmatched junction bases: 3. The germline V gene encodes CDR1 LGHNA and CDR2 YNFKEQ. The CDR3 spans 15 residues. This CDR3 is CASSHPGQGNQPQHF. As DNA, the CDR3 is TGTGCCAGCAGCCATCCGGGACAGGGCAATCAGCCCCAGCATTTT.

The V gene is TRBV30, the J gene TRBJ1-1, with D possibly being TRBD1 (5 bases). V lost 3 bases, J lost 5 bases, and 19 bases lay in between. CDR1 and CDR2 from the germline V gene are GTSNPN and SVGIG (reference sequence). CDR3 length equals 15 residues. The DNA of the CDR3 is TGTGCCTGGAGCGCTCTGGAGTGGGGGAGGACTGAAGCTTTCTTT. Its protein is CAWSALEWGRTEAFF. The full variable domain, its missing parts supplied by reference TRBV30 and TRBJ1-1, is SQTIHQWPATLVQPVGSPLSLECTVEGTSNPNLYWYRQAAGRGLQLLFYSVGIGQISSEVPQNLSASRPQDRQFILSSKKLLLSDSGFYLCAWSALEWGRTEAFFGQGTRLTVV.

This clone was seen just once. This chain uses TRBV10-3 with TRBJ1-3, with unresolved D. Germline V gene lookup returns CDR1 ENHRY and CDR2 SYGVKD. V shed 4 bases and J shed 0 bases, with 7 bases lying between them. The CDR3 runs to 14 residues. The CDR3: CAISVGSSGNTIYF. The CDR3 coding sequence is TGTGCCATCAGTGTGGGCAGCTCTGGAAACACCATATATTTT.

The count of this clone is one. The chain is built from TRBV10-1 and TRBJ1-1; D is ambiguous. The ends were cut back, 4 bases at V and 1 base at J, with 7 bases in the middle. Germline V gives CDR1 WNHNN, CDR2 SYGVQD (reference sequence). This CDR3 is 13 amino acids long. The DNA for the CDR3 is TGCGCCAGCAGTGCGGCCAGGAACACTGAAGCTTTCTTT. Translated, it gives CASSAARNTEAFF.

CDR3: CASSPSVGGPRDGKLFF. In DNA form, the CDR3 reads TGTGCCAGCAGCCCATCAGTAGGGGGACCCCGGGACGGAAAACTGTTTTTT. This chain joins TRBV7-9 and TRBJ1-4; perhaps TRBD1 as D (6 bases). This CDR3 has 17 amino acids. V shed 5 bases and J shed 10 bases, with 26 bases lying between them. Per the germline V gene, CDR1 is SEHNR and CDR2 is FQNEAQ (reference sequence).

J is TRBJ1-5 and V is TRBV2; D unresolved. The germline V and J ends were trimmed by 8 bases and 1 base, with 6 bases remaining between them. The CDR3 sequence is 12 residues long. Germline lookup yields CDR1 SNHLY and CDR2 FYNNEI. CDR3 DNA sequence: TGTGCCAGCGACACGAGCAATCAGCCCCAGCATTTT. The encoded protein is CASDTSNQPQHF.

CDR3 amino acids: CASGGGYEQYF. Here the CDR3 DNA reads TGTGCCAGCGGAGGGGGCTACGAGCAGTACTTC. The chain couples TRBV6-5 to TRBJ2-7; perhaps D is TRBD1 or TRBD2 (6 bases each). The CDR3 has 11 amino acids. Germline-derived CDR1 and CDR2 are MNHEY and SVGAGI. Trimming left V 8 bases short and J 3 bases short, with 8 bases between.

The chain recombines TRBV19 with TRBJ2-5, with D unclear. CDR1 is LNHDA, CDR2 SQIVND, per germline (reference sequence). The germline V and J ends were trimmed by 4 bases and 0 bases, with 6 bases remaining between them. The CDR3 loop spans 13 amino acids. The CDR3 spells CASSTVYQETQYF. CDR3 bases: TGTGCCAGTAGTACGGTCTACCAAGAGACCCAGTACTTC. The entire variable domain, with the rest obtained from reference TRBV19 and TRBJ2-5, is as follows: DGGITQSPKYLFRKEGQNVTLSCEQNLNHDAMYWYRQDPGQGLRLIYYSQIVNDFQKGDIAEGYSVSREKKESFPLTVTSAQKNPTAFYLCASSTVYQETQYFGPGTRLLVL.

The chain is built from TRBV15 and TRBJ1-1; D ambiguous. The CDR3 runs to 13 residues. Trimming shortened V by 8 bases and J by 0 bases, and 10 bases separated the two germline ends. Germline loops: CDR1 LNHNV, CDR2 YYDKDF (reference sequence). The CDR3 nucleotides read TGTGCCACCGAAAGAGGGATGAACACTGAAGCTTTCTTT. Translating gives CATERGMNTEAFF.

This chain joins TRBV7-8 and TRBJ2-1; 8 positions agree with TRBD1. V gave up 2 bases and J gave up 14 bases; unmatched junction bases: 8. Germline CDR1 is SGHVS and CDR2 is FQNEAQ. The CDR3 has 13 residues. The CDR3 bases are TGTGCCAGCAGCTTAACCGACAGGGGAGGAAAGTTCTTC. Translated: CASSLTDRGGKFF.

The chain is built from TRBV5-8 and TRBJ1-2; D uncertain. The V and J ends lost 0 bases and 4 bases respectively, with 19 bases between them. The CDR3 has 17 amino acids. Germline V gene lookup returns CDR1 SGHTS and CDR2 YDEGEE. The DNA for the CDR3 is TGTGCCAGCAGCTTGGCCGGCCATCGGGCTGGGTTCTATGGCTACACCTTC. Amino acids: CASSLAGHRAGFYGYTF.

J is TRBJ1-2 and V is TRBV9; D gene uncertain. Trimming removed 3 bases from V and 7 bases from J, with 16 bases in between. This CDR3 region has 14 residues. CDR1 is SGDLS and CDR2 is YYNGEE in the germline V gene. CDR3 loop: CASSDGLNGGGYTF. CDR3 nucleotide sequence: TGTGCCAGCAGCGATGGCCTCAATGGAGGTGGCTACACCTTC.

The chain recombines TRBV7-6 with TRBJ2-4, with a tentative D call TRBD2 (6 bases). Trimming pared 5 bases from V and 3 bases from J, leaving 20 bases between. Germline CDR1 SGHVS, CDR2 FNYEAQ. This CDR3 spans 17 amino acids. CDR3 bases: TGTGCCAGCAGCCCATTGTATTCGGGGGAAGGCAAAAACATTCAGTACTTC. Protein: CASSPLYSGEGKNIQYF. Using reference TRBV7-6 and TRBJ2-4 for the parts outside the CDR3, the full variable domain is GAGVSQSPRYKVTKRGQDVALRCDPISGHVSLYWYRQALGQGPEFLTYFNYEAQQDKSGLPNDRFSAERPEGSISTLTIQRTEQRDSAMYRCASSPLYSGEGKNIQYFGAGTRLSVL.

This chain links TRBV11-1 with TRBJ1-4; D gene ambiguous. Trimming took off 5 bases at V and 8 bases at J, with 18 bases between the two ends. The CDR3 is 15 amino acids. Germline V gene lookup returns CDR1 SGHAT and CDR2 FQDESV (reference sequence). The chain's CDR3 is CASSPGRQAGEKLFF. In nucleotides, the CDR3 is TGTGCCAGCAGCCCTGGGCGGCAGGCGGGCGAAAAACTGTTTTTT.

This clone was seen a single time. The gene calls are TRBV6-6 and TRBJ1-1; D call uncertain. The CDR3 sequence is 15 residues long. In germline, CDR1 is MNHNY, CDR2 SVGAGI (reference sequence). V was pared by 2 bases and J by 1 base, with 11 bases between. CDR3: CASSYQRTANTEAFF. Written as DNA, the CDR3 is TGTGCCAGCAGTTACCAAAGGACGGCGAACACTGAAGCTTTCTTT.

V usage is TRBV7-6 and J usage is TRBJ2-1; 7 nucleotides align to TRBD2. The trim removed 7 bases at V and 7 bases at J, leaving 25 bases unmatched. Germline loops: CDR1 SGHVS, CDR2 FNYEAQ. The CDR3 has 19 residues. The CDR3: CASTHRFAGETSPLNEQFF. CDR3 in DNA: TGTGCCAGCACCCATCGATTCGCGGGTGAGACTAGCCCTCTTAATGAGCAGTTCTTC.

This chain uses TRBV7-9 with TRBJ2-5; D may be TRBD2 (6 bases). This CDR3 comprises 17 residues. Germline assignment: CDR1 SEHNR and CDR2 FQNEAQ (reference sequence). V was cut by 1 base and J by 5 bases, with 20 bases left in between. Written as DNA, the CDR3 is TGTGCCAGCAGCTTAGTGTTGGCGAGCGGGCGGGCTGAGACCCAGTACTTC. Translation gives CASSLVLASGRAETQYF.

The V call is TRBV5-1, the J call TRBJ1-5; no reliable D call. Trimming cost V 2 bases and J 7 bases, with 10 bases left between them. CDR1 and CDR2 (germline): SGHRS, YFSETQ. This CDR3 comprises 13 residues. The CDR3 DNA follows: TGCGCCAGCAGCTTAGATCCCGGCCAGCCCCAGCATTTT. It specifies CASSLDPGQPQHF.

The chain links TRBV5-8 to TRBJ2-5, with D perhaps matching TRBD1 or TRBD2 (6 bases each). V was pared by 4 bases and J by 1 base, with 8 bases between. Germline-derived CDR1 and CDR2 are SGHTS and YDEGEE. This CDR3 has 13 residues. The CDR3 reads CASSRGAQETQYF. Here the CDR3 DNA reads TGTGCCAGCAGCAGGGGGGCCCAAGAGACCCAGTACTTC.

The chain combines TRBV4-3 with TRBJ2-3, with 8 bases that match TRBD2. Germline V gene data show CDR1 as LGHNA and CDR2 as YSLEER. With 4 bases clipped from V and 6 bases from J, the junction kept 9 bases outside the gene matches. The CDR3 loop spans 15 amino acids. CDR3 in DNA: TGCGCCAGCAGCCCGGGAGGGCTAAGTGGGGATACGCAGTATTTT. Translating gives CASSPGGLSGDTQYF.

The gene calls are TRBV11-2 and TRBJ2-3, with TRBD1 identical over 7 bases. This CDR3 spans 16 amino acids. Germline V gives CDR1 SGHAT, CDR2 FQNNGV. J was trimmed by 2 bases and V by 5 bases; bases with no gene match: 10. The CDR3 DNA reads TGTGCCAGCAGCCCTCGTCGGGACAGCATCACAGATACGCAGTATTTT. Protein: CASSPRRDSITDTQYF. The whole variable domain, remainder taken from reference TRBV11-2 and TRBJ2-3, is EAGVAQSPRYKIIEKRQSVAFWCNPISGHATLYWYQQILGQGPKLLIQFQNNGVVDDSQLPKDRFSAERLKGVDSTLKIQPAKLEDSAVYLCASSPRRDSITDTQYFGPGTRLTVL.

This chain connects TRBV25-1 to TRBJ1-1; the D is unclear. Per germline, CDR1 MGHDK and CDR2 SYGVNS. This CDR3 comprises 13 residues. V dropped 5 bases and J dropped 11 bases, with 18 bases sitting between them. CDR3 residues: CASSPRASLRAFF. CDR3 in DNA: TGTGCCAGCAGTCCTCGGGCCTCACTACGGGCTTTCTTT.

The genes are TRBV14 and TRBJ2-3; 7 bases are shared with TRBD1. Trimming took 1 base from V and 2 from J; bases not matched to a gene: 9. This CDR3 has 17 residues. Germline V CDR1 and CDR2: SGHDN, FVKESK. The CDR3 reads CASSQVITGVSTDTQYF. The DNA for the CDR3 is TGTGCCAGCAGCCAAGTAATAACAGGGGTTTCCACAGATACGCAGTATTTT.

This chain joins TRBV5-1 and TRBJ2-3, with 9 bases matching TRBD1. V was clipped by 4 bases and J by 9 bases; unmatched bases: 9. CDR1 SGHRS and CDR2 YFSETQ come from the germline V gene. CDR3 size: 14 residues. The CDR3 protein is CASSPDRGDMTQYF. The CDR3, as DNA: TGCGCCAGCAGCCCAGACAGGGGGGATATGACGCAGTATTTT.

This sequence joins TRBV6-5 and TRBJ2-1; TRBD2 agrees at 11 bases. J was trimmed by 7 bases and V by 2 bases; bases with no gene match: 4. The CDR3 is 15 residues long. Germline V gene lookup returns CDR1 MNHEY and CDR2 SVGAGI. CDR3 amino acids: CASSYIRTSGNEQFF. The DNA of the CDR3 is TGTGCCAGCAGTTACATCCGGACTAGCGGGAATGAGCAGTTCTTC.

J is TRBJ2-7 and V is TRBV5-1, with D possibly TRBD1 on 5 matching bases. V lost 0 bases and J lost 4, with 14 bases in between. The germline gives CDR1 SGHRS, CDR2 YFSETQ. This CDR3 has 15 amino acids. The DNA for the CDR3 is TGCGCCAGCAGCTTGGCCCCTTCGAAGGGGTACGAGCAGTACTTC. Protein product: CASSLAPSKGYEQYF.

The chain combines TRBV6-1 with TRBJ1-2; TRBD1 aligns across 8 bases. The ends lost 7 bases at V and 3 bases at J; junction bases unmatched: 7. The V gene's germline CDR1 is MNHNS and CDR2 SASEGT. CDR3 length: 14 residues. CDR3 protein: CASIPRTGHYGYTF. Here the CDR3 DNA reads TGTGCCAGCATTCCTAGGACAGGGCACTATGGCTACACCTTC.

The chain couples TRBV27 to TRBJ1-2, with D tentatively TRBD1 (6 bases). The CDR3 is 15 amino acids. V was pared by 4 bases and J by 6 bases, with 18 bases between. The germline V gene encodes CDR1 MNHEY and CDR2 SMNVEV (reference sequence). CDR3 amino acids: CASSSKSTGPNGYTF. CDR3 DNA: TGTGCCAGCAGTTCGAAATCGACAGGCCCCAATGGCTACACCTTC.

V and J are TRBV19 and TRBJ1-2; perhaps TRBD1 as D (6 bases). The CDR3 consists of 16 residues. CDR1 and CDR2 from the germline V gene are LNHDA and SQIVND (reference sequence). Trimming stripped 5 bases from V and 0 bases from J, with 16 bases between. CDR3 nucleotides: TGTGCCAGTAGTCCTTCGGGGGCCTTCTCTAACTATGGCTACACCTTC. Amino acid sequence: CASSPSGAFSNYGYTF.